The present TCR beta chain was sequenced within a study of blood T cell repertoires in COVID-19. Study-wide background: Acute and convalescent COVID-19 samples came from the United States, Italy and Spain. T cells, B-cell-depleted T cells, or PBMCs supplied cDNA or gDNA.

Libraries were prepared by immunoSEQ multiplex PCR; TCRdb keeps only in-frame clonotypes and omits some of them. The sample includes about 230,000 clones, around 90% of them seen just once. This clone was observed a single time. The V and J ends lost 6 bases and 4 bases respectively, with 14 bases between them. This CDR3 is 14 amino acids long. Per the germline V gene, CDR1 is SGHRS and CDR2 is YFSETQ. Participants were aged about 18 to 95 years, lived in about 26 US areas, and enrolled virtually. Either two negative PCRs, clearance, or symptom resolution qualified Cohort 3 donors as recovered. The sequencing sample was made of PBMCs or T cells enriched from blood (not recorded which). The sequence was collected from a man younger than 40 who had recovered from COVID-19. V gene TRBV5-1 combines with J gene TRBJ2-1; perhaps TRBD2 as D (6 bases). The CDR3 loop reads CASIRSSEYNEQFF. The CDR3 nucleotides read TGCGCCAGCATCAGGTCTAGCGAGTACAATGAGCAGTTCTTC. The full variable domain, in which reference TRBV5-1 and TRBJ2-1 provide the parts outside the CDR3, is KAGVTQTPRYLIKTRGQQVTLSCSPISGHRSVSWYQQTPGQGLQFLFEYFSETQRNKGNFPGRFSGRQFSNSRSEMNVSTLELGDSALYLCASIRSSEYNEQFFGPGTRLTVL.